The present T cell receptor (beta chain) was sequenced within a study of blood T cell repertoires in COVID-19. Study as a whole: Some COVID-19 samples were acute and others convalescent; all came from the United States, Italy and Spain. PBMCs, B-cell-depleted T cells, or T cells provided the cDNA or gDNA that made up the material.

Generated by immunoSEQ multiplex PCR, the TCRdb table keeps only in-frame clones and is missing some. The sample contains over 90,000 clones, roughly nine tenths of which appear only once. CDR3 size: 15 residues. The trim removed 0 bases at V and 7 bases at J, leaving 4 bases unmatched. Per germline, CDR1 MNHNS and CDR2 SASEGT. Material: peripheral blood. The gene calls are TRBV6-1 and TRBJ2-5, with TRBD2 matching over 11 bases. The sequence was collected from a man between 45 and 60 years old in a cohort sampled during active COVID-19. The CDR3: CASSEATSGARTQYF. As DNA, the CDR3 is TGTGCCAGCAGTGAAGCGACTAGCGGGGCACGGACCCAGTACTTC.